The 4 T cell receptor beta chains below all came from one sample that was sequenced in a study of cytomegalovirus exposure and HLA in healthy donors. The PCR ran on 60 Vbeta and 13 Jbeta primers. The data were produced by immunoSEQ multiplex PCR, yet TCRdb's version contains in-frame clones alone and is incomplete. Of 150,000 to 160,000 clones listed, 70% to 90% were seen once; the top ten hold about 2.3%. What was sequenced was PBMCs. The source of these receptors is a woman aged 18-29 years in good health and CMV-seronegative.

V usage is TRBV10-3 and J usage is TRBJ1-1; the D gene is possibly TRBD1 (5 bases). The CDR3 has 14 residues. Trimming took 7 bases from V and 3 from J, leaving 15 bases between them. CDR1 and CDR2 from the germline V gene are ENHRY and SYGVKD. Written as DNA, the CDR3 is TGTGCCATCACTGGGGGGGGTTGGGACACTGAAGCTTTCTTT. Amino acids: CAITGGGWDTEAFF.

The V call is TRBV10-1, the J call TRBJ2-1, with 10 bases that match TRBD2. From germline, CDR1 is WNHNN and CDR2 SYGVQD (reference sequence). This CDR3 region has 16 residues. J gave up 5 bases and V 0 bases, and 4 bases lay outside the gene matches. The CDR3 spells CASSESASGRDNEQFF. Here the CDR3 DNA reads TGCGCCAGCAGTGAGTCAGCTAGCGGGAGAGACAATGAGCAGTTCTTC.

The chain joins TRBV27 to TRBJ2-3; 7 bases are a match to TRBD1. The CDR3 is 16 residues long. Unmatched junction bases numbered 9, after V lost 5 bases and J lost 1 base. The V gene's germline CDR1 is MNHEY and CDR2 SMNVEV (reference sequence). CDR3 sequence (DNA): TGTGCCAGCAGTCCACAGGGGATCGGAGGCACAGATACGCAGTATTTT. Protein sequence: CASSPQGIGGTDTQYF.

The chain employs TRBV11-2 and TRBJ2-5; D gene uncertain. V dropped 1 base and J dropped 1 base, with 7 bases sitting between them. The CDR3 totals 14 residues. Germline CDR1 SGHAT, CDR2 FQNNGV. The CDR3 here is CASSLAPGQETQYF. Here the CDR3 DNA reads TGTGCCAGCAGCTTAGCCCCAGGCCAAGAGACCCAGTACTTC.